The 20 T cell receptor beta chains in this list originate from one sample, sequenced in a study of CD8+CD57+ T cells in acquired aplastic anemia. TCR beta VDJ and CDR3 profiles were obtained from a genomic DNA template. TCRdb passed the reads through MiXCR, listing each CDR3 protein once. The sample records some 44,000 distinct CDR3 sequences, 65% to 70% being singletons. Sequencing was done on a sample of sorted CD4+, CD8+, or CD8+CD57+ T cells (not recorded which) from PBMCs. Receptors originate from a human donor in good health, serving as a control.

V and J are TRBV25-1 and TRBJ2-1; 9 bases map to TRBD2. Germline V gene sequence: CDR1 MGHDK, CDR2 SYGVNS. CDR3 length: 15 amino acids. The J segment lost 3 bases and the V segment lost 4 bases, leaving 4 bases of the junction unmatched. CDR3 coding DNA: TGTGCCAGCAGTGGTCCGACTAGCGGCTACAATGAGCAGTTCTTC. Amino acid sequence: CASSGPTSGYNEQFF.

The chain carries TRBV10-1 and TRBJ2-2, with D possibly being TRBD2 (6 bases). Trimming pared 3 bases from V and 1 base from J, leaving 9 bases between. The CDR3 consists of 15 residues. The germline CDR1 and CDR2 sequences are WNHNN and SYGVQD (reference sequence). CDR3 in amino acids: CASSDGGLNTGELFF. DNA for the CDR3: TGCGCCAGCAGTGACGGGGGACTGAACACCGGGGAGCTGTTTTTT.

This clonotype has at least ten counts. The chain is built from TRBV5-1 and TRBJ2-5; TRBD2 aligns across 11 bases. This CDR3 comprises 19 residues. The junction had 15 bases not matched to a gene; V was cut back by 1 base and J by 4 bases. CDR1 SGHRS and CDR2 YFSETQ come from the germline V gene. The CDR3 sequence: CASSLWLAGGISIGETQYF. CDR3 nucleotides: TGCGCCAGCAGCTTGTGGCTAGCGGGGGGCATCAGCATTGGAGAGACCCAGTACTTC.

This clonotype has ten or more counts. The V and J genes are TRBV5-5 and TRBJ1-2, with D hard to call. The CDR3 consists of 12 residues. Germline lookup yields CDR1 SGHKS and CDR2 YYEKEE (reference sequence). V lost 1 base and J lost 4, with 5 bases in between. CDR3 sequence: CASSLSSYGYTF. DNA of the CDR3: TGTGCCAGCAGCTTGTCAAGCTATGGCTACACCTTC.

This chain connects TRBV2 to TRBJ2-7, with TRBD2 matching 9 bases. The CDR3 spans 12 residues. In germline, CDR1 is SNHLY, CDR2 FYNNEI. The V segment lost 6 bases and the J segment 7 bases; nucleotides outside the gene matches: 4. This CDR3 is CASRRGGAEQYV. CDR3 DNA sequence: TGTGCCAGCAGGCGGGGGGGGGCTGAGCAGTACGTC.

V gene TRBV6-5 combines with J gene TRBJ1-1; a weak D match, TRBD1 (5 bases). Trimming took 2 bases from V and 6 from J, leaving 16 bases between them. Looked up from germline, CDR1 is MNHEY and CDR2 is SVGAGI. This CDR3 contains 15 residues. CDR3 in DNA: TGTGCCAGCAGTTACGAGTTTGGGGCATCCGCTGAAGCTTTCTTT. This encodes CASSYEFGASAEAFF.

V is TRBV2 and J is TRBJ1-2, with D hard to call. Trimming cost V 2 bases and J 3 bases, with 1 base left between them. This CDR3 has 11 amino acids. CDR1 SNHLY and CDR2 FYNNEI come from the germline V gene. CDR3 protein: CASSEYYGYTF. The DNA for the CDR3 is TGTGCCAGCAGTGAATACTATGGCTACACCTTC. The full variable domain, rest sourced from reference TRBV2 and TRBJ1-2, is EPEVTQTPSHQVTQMGQEVILRCVPISNHLYFYWYRQILGQKVEFLVSFYNNEISEKSEIFDDQFSVERPDGSNFTLKIRSTKLEDSAMYFCASSEYYGYTFGSGTRLTVV.

The chain uses TRBV28 and TRBJ1-2; unclear D gene. The CDR3 spans 13 residues. Trimming took off 5 bases at V and 8 bases at J, with 15 bases between the two ends. The V gene's germline CDR1 is MDHEN and CDR2 SYDVKM. CDR3 sequence (DNA): TGTGCCAGCAGTACCCAGGAAACCGACGGCTACACCTTC. Amino acids: CASSTQETDGYTF.

This clonotype appeared many times. This chain uses TRBV28 with TRBJ1-2; TRBD1 agrees at 7 bases. V gave up 5 bases and J gave up 7 bases; unmatched junction bases: 7. Germline CDR1 is MDHEN and CDR2 is SYDVKM. CDR3 length: 13 residues. CDR3 bases: TGTGCCAGCAGTCCCTCAGGGGGGCGTGGCTACACCTTC. Encoded protein: CASSPSGGRGYTF.

This clonotype showed up many times. This chain links TRBV5-6 with TRBJ1-3; 8 positions match TRBD1. Germline CDR1 and CDR2: SGHDT and YYEEEE. This CDR3 has 16 residues. V dropped 3 bases and J dropped 2; count of bases not matched to a gene: 7. CDR3 loop: CASSSLDRAAGNTIYF. CDR3 DNA sequence: TGTGCCAGCAGCTCCCTGGACAGGGCCGCTGGAAACACCATATATTTT.

V and J are TRBV5-1 and TRBJ2-7; 7 bases match TRBD2. There are 15 residues in the CDR3. Losses at the gene ends were 4 bases for V and 2 bases for J; bases not matched to a gene: 9. Germline CDR1 reads SGHRS; CDR2 reads YFSETQ. The CDR3 region has the DNA TGCGCCAGCAGCCGCGGGAGTCCCCGTACCTACGAGCAGTACTTC. It specifies CASSRGSPRTYEQYF.

The rearrangement joins TRBV29-1 to TRBJ2-1; D is unresolved. Germline V CDR1 and CDR2: SQVTM, ANQGSEA. Trimming stripped 6 bases from V and 6 bases from J, with 12 bases between. This CDR3 comprises 12 residues. CDR3 in amino acids: CSVTVGPNEQFF. CDR3 in DNA: TGCAGCGTGACGGTGGGCCCCAATGAGCAGTTCTTC.

The gene calls are TRBV19 and TRBJ1-2, with TRBD1 identical over 8 bases. The CDR3 has 12 residues. CDR1 LNHDA and CDR2 SQIVND come from the germline V gene (reference sequence). V dropped 10 bases and J dropped 2; count of bases not matched to a gene: 3. Here the CDR3 reads CATRQGNYGYTF. The CDR3 DNA reads as TGTGCCACCCGACAGGGGAACTATGGCTACACCTTC.

This rearrangement joins TRBV20-1 to TRBJ2-5; 14 positions match TRBD2. The CDR3 sequence is 13 residues long. CDR1 is DFQATT and CDR2 is SNEGSKA in the germline V gene (reference sequence). The junction had 1 base not matched to a gene; V was cut back by 5 bases and J by 5 bases. CDR3 in DNA: TGCAGTGCTGGACTAGCGGGAGGCGAGACCCAGTACTTC. Translation: CSAGLAGGETQYF.

The chain has TRBV2 and TRBJ1-6; D is undetermined. The germline gives CDR1 SNHLY, CDR2 FYNNEI. This CDR3 is built from 9 residues. With 2 bases removed from V and 14 bases from J, the gap between germline ends came to 1 base. The CDR3 protein is CASSESLHF. The CDR3 nucleotides are TGTGCCAGCAGTGAATCCCTCCACTTT. The complete variable domain, with remaining parts taken from reference TRBV2 and TRBJ1-6, reads EPEVTQTPSHQVTQMGQEVILRCVPISNHLYFYWYRQILGQKVEFLVSFYNNEISEKSEIFDDQFSVERPDGSNFTLKIRSTKLEDSAMYFCASSESLHFGNGTRLTVT.

The rearrangement links TRBV19 to TRBJ1-2; unclear D gene. Between the trimmed V and J ends, which lost 3 bases and 7 bases, there was a span of 15 bases. Looked up from germline, CDR1 is LNHDA and CDR2 is SQIVND (reference sequence). This CDR3 region has 14 residues. CDR3 amino acids: CASSMAKGYVGYTF. The CDR3 nucleotides read TGTGCCAGTAGTATGGCGAAGGGATACGTTGGCTACACCTTC. The whole variable domain, remainder taken from reference TRBV19 and TRBJ1-2, is DGGITQSPKYLFRKEGQNVTLSCEQNLNHDAMYWYRQDPGQGLRLIYYSQIVNDFQKGDIAEGYSVSREKKESFPLTVTSAQKNPTAFYLCASSMAKGYVGYTFGSGTRLTVV.

The chain couples TRBV24-1 to TRBJ2-2; D unclear. From germline, CDR1 is KGHDR and CDR2 SFDVKD. The CDR3 is 15 residues long. V shed 3 bases and J shed 6 bases, with 13 bases lying between them. This CDR3 is CATSDPVKGPGELFF. The CDR3 DNA sequence: TGTGCCACCAGTGATCCGGTGAAAGGCCCCGGGGAGCTGTTTTTT.

This clonotype was picked up a small number of times. A read error may explain this, as a much larger clone is one base away. J is TRBJ2-1 and V is TRBV27; a possible D gene is TRBD1 (5 bases). V shed 0 bases and J shed 5 bases, with 8 bases lying between them. The CDR3 runs 14 residues. Germline V gene sequence: CDR1 MNHEY, CDR2 SMNVEV (reference sequence). The CDR3, as DNA: TGTGCCAGCAGTTTATCGACAGACCACAATGAGCAGTTCTTC. It translates to CASSLSTDHNEQFF.

The chain recombines TRBV25-1 with TRBJ1-2; TRBD1 aligns across 11 bases. The CDR3 contains 17 residues. Unmatched junction bases numbered 10, after V lost 5 bases and J lost 2 bases. Germline loops: CDR1 MGHDK, CDR2 SYGVNS. The CDR3 DNA follows: TGTGCCAGCAGTCCCGCGGTTGGGGACAGGGGGAACTATGGCTACACCTTC. Residues: CASSPAVGDRGNYGYTF.

The gene calls are TRBV10-3 and TRBJ1-2, with D possibly being TRBD1 (5 bases). CDR3 size: 13 residues. Trimming shortened V by 8 bases and J by 6 bases, and 16 bases separated the two germline ends. The germline CDR1 and CDR2 sequences are ENHRY and SYGVKD. CDR3 sequence reads: CAIGTGEINGYTF. The CDR3, as DNA: TGTGCCATCGGGACGGGGGAAATCAATGGCTACACCTTC.